Listed below are T cell receptor beta chains from one sample, sequenced in a study of T cell changes during pregnancy in multiple sclerosis. Using immunoSEQ multiplex PCR, the repertoire was profiled, and TCRdb retains in-frame clones only, with some absent. The table shows tens of thousands of clones, with 70% to 90% occurring only once. Sequences were derived from peripheral blood, sampled before pregnancy. The receptors shown here come from a female donor with multiple sclerosis, enrolled in a pregnancy study. Both conserved end residues are part of each CDR3. Each record gives: CDR3 length, V gene, clone size, J gene, D gene, CDR3 protein, CDR3 DNA. D genes are given only for firm matches. Only some rows state a clone size, as once, few, many or a class for expanded clones.

cdr3_length: 15; v_call: TRBV21-1; clone_size: -; j_call: TRBJ2-2; d_call: -; cdr3_aa: CASSPAGLAGGELFF; cdr3_nt: TGTGCCAGCAGCCCAGCGGGACTAGCGGGCGGGGAGCTGTTTTTT
cdr3_length: 17; v_call: TRBV5-8; clone_size: -; j_call: TRBJ1-5; d_call: TRBD1; cdr3_aa: CASSTPGDSQNHQPQHF; cdr3_nt: TGTGCCAGCAGCACCCCCGGGGACAGTCAGAACCATCAGCCCCAGCATTTT
cdr3_length: 12; v_call: TRBV5-5; clone_size: -; j_call: TRBJ2-1; d_call: TRBD2; cdr3_aa: CASSRGLTEQFF; cdr3_nt: TGTGCCAGCAGCAGGGGACTAACCGAGCAGTTCTTC
cdr3_length: 12; v_call: TRBV30; clone_size: -; j_call: TRBJ2-7; d_call: -; cdr3_aa: CAWSAPPIEQYF; cdr3_nt: TGTGCCTGGAGTGCCCCCCCCATCGAGCAGTACTTC
cdr3_length: 13; v_call: TRBV5-1; clone_size: -; j_call: TRBJ2-5; d_call: -; cdr3_aa: CASNELNQETQYF; cdr3_nt: TGCGCCAGCAACGAGCTGAACCAAGAGACCCAGTACTTC
cdr3_length: 11; v_call: TRBV9; clone_size: once; j_call: TRBJ2-1; d_call: -; cdr3_aa: CASSVAQEQFF; cdr3_nt: TGTGCCAGCAGCGTAGCACAGGAGCAGTTCTTC
cdr3_length: 15; v_call: TRBV5-6; clone_size: -; j_call: TRBJ2-5; d_call: TRBD1; cdr3_aa: CASSFDRGREETQYF; cdr3_nt: TGTGCCAGCAGCTTTGACAGGGGGCGCGAAGAGACCCAGTACTTC
cdr3_length: 15; v_call: TRBV18; clone_size: -; j_call: TRBJ2-7; d_call: TRBD1; cdr3_aa: CASSPGQGAAYEQYF; cdr3_nt: TGTGCCAGCTCACCGGGACAGGGGGCGGCCTACGAGCAGTACTTC
cdr3_length: 12; v_call: TRBV18; clone_size: -; j_call: TRBJ2-5; d_call: -; cdr3_aa: CASSPNQETQYF; cdr3_nt: TGTGCCAGCTCACCCAACCAAGAGACCCAGTACTTC
cdr3_length: 13; v_call: TRBV7-3; clone_size: -; j_call: TRBJ1-2; d_call: -; cdr3_aa: CASSFQGGYGYTF; cdr3_nt: TGTGCCAGCAGCTTTCAAGGGGGTTATGGCTACACCTTC
cdr3_length: 16; v_call: TRBV5-4; clone_size: -; j_call: TRBJ1-6; d_call: -; cdr3_aa: CASSRTLIQGGSPLHF; cdr3_nt: TGTGCCAGCAGTCGAACTCTTATCCAAGGGGGTTCACCCCTCCACTTT
cdr3_length: 16; v_call: TRBV7-9; clone_size: -; j_call: TRBJ1-1; d_call: -; cdr3_aa: CASSETPGQLNTEAFF; cdr3_nt: TGTGCCAGCAGCGAAACTCCTGGACAGTTGAACACTGAAGCTTTCTTT
cdr3_length: 13; v_call: TRBV18; clone_size: -; j_call: TRBJ2-7; d_call: -; cdr3_aa: CASSPPEGGEQYF; cdr3_nt: TGTGCCAGCTCACCACCGGAGGGTGGCGAGCAGTACTTC
cdr3_length: 13; v_call: TRBV18; clone_size: -; j_call: TRBJ1-1; d_call: TRBD1; cdr3_aa: CASSQTGETEAFF; cdr3_nt: TGTGCCAGCTCGCAGACAGGGGAAACTGAAGCTTTCTTT
cdr3_length: 16; v_call: TRBV18; clone_size: -; j_call: TRBJ2-5; d_call: TRBD2; cdr3_aa: CASSLGLAQLGWTQYF; cdr3_nt: TGTGCCAGCTCACTGGGACTAGCACAATTGGGATGGACCCAGTACTTC
cdr3_length: 16; v_call: TRBV19; clone_size: -; j_call: TRBJ1-4; d_call: -; cdr3_aa: CASSIPPGEWNEKLFF; cdr3_nt: TGTGCCAGTAGTATCCCACCCGGGGAGTGGAACGAAAAACTGTTTTTT
cdr3_length: 17; v_call: TRBV13; clone_size: -; j_call: TRBJ2-3; d_call: TRBD2; cdr3_aa: CASSLGSRTSDTDTQYF; cdr3_nt: TGTGCCAGCAGCTTAGGCTCTCGGACTAGCGACACAGATACGCAGTATTTT
cdr3_length: 14; v_call: TRBV7-9; clone_size: -; j_call: TRBJ1-1; d_call: -; cdr3_aa: CASSYSDRNTEAFF; cdr3_nt: TGTGCCAGCAGCTACAGCGACAGGAACACTGAAGCTTTCTTT
cdr3_length: 13; v_call: TRBV19; clone_size: -; j_call: TRBJ2-5; d_call: -; cdr3_aa: CASSMQGSETQYF; cdr3_nt: TGTGCCAGTAGTATGCAGGGCTCAGAGACCCAGTACTTC
cdr3_length: 14; v_call: TRBV6-4; clone_size: -; j_call: TRBJ2-3; d_call: TRBD2; cdr3_aa: CASSPSGGSDTQYF; cdr3_nt: TGTGCCAGCAGTCCTAGCGGGGGGTCAGATACGCAGTATTTT
cdr3_length: 13; v_call: TRBV29-1; clone_size: -; j_call: TRBJ1-1; d_call: -; cdr3_aa: CSVDPETGRYAFF; cdr3_nt: TGCAGCGTTGACCCTGAGACAGGAAGGTATGCTTTCTTT
cdr3_length: 15; v_call: TRBV5-1; clone_size: -; j_call: TRBJ2-3; d_call: -; cdr3_aa: CASSRGDTGTDTQYF; cdr3_nt: TGCGCCAGCAGCCGGGGGGACACAGGCACAGATACGCAGTATTTT
cdr3_length: 13; v_call: TRBV7-2; clone_size: -; j_call: TRBJ1-5; d_call: -; cdr3_aa: CASSLAVGQPQHF; cdr3_nt: TGTGCCAGCAGCTTAGCAGTTGGCCAGCCCCAGCATTTT
cdr3_length: 12; v_call: TRBV10-1; clone_size: -; j_call: TRBJ2-7; d_call: -; cdr3_aa: CASSESNYEQYF; cdr3_nt: TGCGCCAGCAGTGAGTCTAACTACGAGCAGTACTTC
cdr3_length: 18; v_call: TRBV4-2; clone_size: -; j_call: TRBJ2-1; d_call: TRBD1; cdr3_aa: CASSRTISQGALVYEQFF; cdr3_nt: TGTGCCAGCAGCCGGACTATCTCTCAGGGGGCCCTCGTCTATGAGCAGTTCTTC
cdr3_length: 15; v_call: TRBV18; clone_size: -; j_call: TRBJ1-5; d_call: TRBD1; cdr3_aa: CASSPIRDRDQPQHF; cdr3_nt: TGTGCCAGCTCACCAATCCGGGACAGAGATCAGCCCCAGCATTTT
cdr3_length: 13; v_call: TRBV7-3; clone_size: -; j_call: TRBJ1-2; d_call: -; cdr3_aa: CASSLTVWGGYTF; cdr3_nt: TGTGCCAGCAGCCTCACGGTATGGGGCGGCTACACCTTC
cdr3_length: 14; v_call: TRBV7-2; clone_size: few; j_call: TRBJ1-2; d_call: -; cdr3_aa: CATISLSADYGYTF; cdr3_nt: TGTGCCACTATAAGCCTGAGCGCCGACTATGGCTACACCTTC
cdr3_length: 16; v_call: TRBV5-5; clone_size: -; j_call: TRBJ2-5; d_call: -; cdr3_aa: CASSFFSGGGQETQYF; cdr3_nt: TGTGCCAGCAGCTTTTTTTCGGGGGGCGGTCAAGAGACCCAGTACTTC
cdr3_length: 15; v_call: TRBV6-1; clone_size: once; j_call: TRBJ2-6; d_call: -; cdr3_aa: CASSKRGSGANVLTF; cdr3_nt: TGTGCCAGCAGTAAACGGGGTTCTGGGGCCAACGTCCTGACTTTC
cdr3_length: 15; v_call: TRBV6-5; clone_size: -; j_call: TRBJ1-2; d_call: -; cdr3_aa: CASSLNGAANYGYTF; cdr3_nt: TGTGCCAGCAGCCTTAATGGGGCGGCTAACTATGGCTACACCTTC
cdr3_length: 14; v_call: TRBV27; clone_size: -; j_call: TRBJ2-7; d_call: TRBD2; cdr3_aa: CASSRSGRPYEQYF; cdr3_nt: TGTGCCAGCAGCCGTAGCGGGAGGCCCTACGAGCAGTACTTC
cdr3_length: 14; v_call: TRBV4-1; clone_size: -; j_call: TRBJ2-2; d_call: -; cdr3_aa: CASSQESYPGELFF; cdr3_nt: TGCGCCAGCAGCCAAGAATCCTATCCCGGGGAGCTGTTTTTT
cdr3_length: 15; v_call: TRBV6-1; clone_size: few; j_call: TRBJ1-2; d_call: TRBD1; cdr3_aa: CASSEQPGGHYGYTF; cdr3_nt: TGTGCCAGCAGTGAACAGCCAGGGGGACACTATGGCTACACCTTC
cdr3_length: 16; v_call: TRBV4-1; clone_size: -; j_call: TRBJ2-2; d_call: -; cdr3_aa: CASSQDLGRSTGELFF; cdr3_nt: TGCGCCAGCAGCCAAGATCTAGGGAGGAGCACCGGGGAGCTGTTTTTT
cdr3_length: 16; v_call: TRBV4-2; clone_size: -; j_call: TRBJ1-3; d_call: -; cdr3_aa: CASSQEFGLSGNTIYF; cdr3_nt: TGTGCCAGCAGCCAAGAGTTTGGCCTCTCTGGAAACACCATATATTTT
cdr3_length: 16; v_call: TRBV25-1; clone_size: -; j_call: TRBJ1-4; d_call: TRBD1; cdr3_aa: CASSDWTGYSKEKLFF; cdr3_nt: TGTGCCAGCAGTGATTGGACAGGCTACAGCAAGGAAAAACTGTTTTTT
cdr3_length: 15; v_call: TRBV4-2; clone_size: -; j_call: TRBJ1-2; d_call: -; cdr3_aa: CASSQLDGINYGYTF; cdr3_nt: TGTGCCAGCAGCCAGTTGGACGGGATTAACTATGGCTACACCTTC
cdr3_length: 12; v_call: TRBV29-1; clone_size: -; j_call: TRBJ2-3; d_call: -; cdr3_aa: CSVKELTDTQYF; cdr3_nt: TGCAGCGTAAAGGAGCTCACAGATACGCAGTATTTT
cdr3_length: 11; v_call: TRBV30; clone_size: -; j_call: TRBJ2-1; d_call: -; cdr3_aa: CAWSMPREQFF; cdr3_nt: TGTGCCTGGAGTATGCCCCGGGAGCAGTTCTTC